The rows below give T cell receptor beta chains drawn from one sample of a study of multiple sclerosis patients with progressive multifocal leukoencephalopathy. Profiled with immunoSEQ multiplex PCR; TCRdb holds only in-frame clones, not every one. The sample records about 31,000 clones, 85% to 90% being singletons. This specimen consisted of PBMCs, obtained from a patient treated with natalizumab. Source of these receptors: a woman in her 30s with progressive multifocal leukoencephalopathy. The CDR3 runs from the conserved cysteine through the conserved F or W. D genes are given only for firm matches. For some rows the clone size is stated as once, few or many, or as a class when expanded; others skip it.

TRBV5-1,.,.,TRBJ1-2,CASSWGAGANYGYTF,TGCGCCAGCAGCTGGGGTGCAGGGGCTAACTATGGCTACACCTTC
TRBV5-1,.,.,TRBJ1-2,CASRPGGYGYTF,TGCGCCAGCAGACCGGGGGGCTATGGCTACACCTTC
TRBV7-7,.,TRBD1,TRBJ2-5,CASSLGPDRGETQYF,TGTGCTAGCAGCTTAGGTCCGGACAGGGGAGAGACCCAGTACTTC
TRBV4-2,.,.,TRBJ1-2,CASSQVAAGYTF,TGTGCCAGCAGCCAAGTTGCGGCCGGCTACACCTTC
TRBV7-6,.,TRBD2,TRBJ2-3,CASSPLAASTDTQYF,TGTGCCAGCAGCCCGCTAGCGGCTAGCACAGATACGCAGTATTTT
TRBV7-8,.,TRBD1,TRBJ2-4,CASSLTRDRGHIQYF,TGTGCCAGCAGCTTAACCCGGGACAGGGGTCACATTCAGTACTTC
TRBV30,.,TRBD2,TRBJ2-1,CAWLTSGGHSYNEQFF,TGTGCCTGGTTGACTAGCGGGGGGCACTCCTACAATGAGCAGTTCTTC
TRBV27,.,.,TRBJ2-1,CASSRILGGGGPTPRDYNEQFF,TGTGCCAGCAGTCGAATTTTGGGCGGAGGCGGGCCCACCCCCCGGGATTACAATGAGCAGTTCTTC
TRBV11-2,.,TRBD2,TRBJ2-1,CASSLDSGTSEGKQFF,TGTGCCAGCAGCTTAGATTCCGGGACTAGTGAGGGTAAGCAGTTCTTC
TRBV5-4,.,TRBD1,TRBJ1-1,CASSPTGGRWTEAFF,TGTGCCAGCAGCCCGACAGGGGGGAGATGGACTGAAGCTTTCTTT
TRBV25-1,.,TRBD1,TRBJ2-5,CASRDTGGRETQYF,TGTGCCAGCAGAGACACAGGGGGCAGGGAGACCCAGTACTTC
TRBV7-2,once,.,TRBJ2-1,CASSLGNGPGDNEQFF,TGTGCCAGCAGCTTAGGCAACGGGCCGGGTGACAATGAGCAGTTCTTC
TRBV19,.,.,TRBJ1-3,CASSDFFGTSRSGNTIYF,TGTGCCAGTAGCGACTTTTTTGGGACTTCCCGCTCTGGAAACACCATATATTTT
TRBV9,.,.,TRBJ1-2,CASSLPQASFTF,TGTGCCAGCAGCCTACCCCAGGCTTCGTTTACCTTC
TRBV30,.,.,TRBJ1-6,CAWSIHLSGGAGKLYNSPLHF,TGTGCCTGGAGTATACACCTCTCCGGGGGGGCGGGGAAGCTCTATAATTCACCCCTCCACTTT
TRBV6-6,.,.,TRBJ1-5,CASSRTGVEQPQHF,TGTGCCAGCAGCCGCACGGGTGTCGAACAGCCCCAGCATTTT
TRBV9,.,.,TRBJ2-2,CASSNPMGAPSTGELFF,TGTGCCAGCAGCAACCCAATGGGGGCCCCCTCCACCGGGGAGCTGTTTTTT
TRBV7-2,.,.,TRBJ1-1,CASSQRRLNTEAFF,TGTGCCAGCAGCCAGAGGCGGCTGAACACTGAAGCTTTCTTT
TRBV4-2,.,.,TRBJ1-1,CASSQEGKRDTEAFF,TGTGCCAGCAGCCAAGAAGGGAAGAGAGACACTGAAGCTTTCTTT
TRBV30,.,.,TRBJ1-4,CAWARPLGEKLFF,TGTGCCTGGGCCAGGCCTTTGGGAGAAAAACTGTTTTTT
TRBV27,.,.,TRBJ1-6,CASSSKRGNSALHF,TGTGCCAGCAGTTCCAAGAGGGGGAATTCGGCCCTCCACTTT
TRBV10-3,.,.,TRBJ2-7,CAITQEGSSYEQYF,TGTGCCATCACCCAAGAGGGCAGCTCCTACGAGCAGTACTTC
TRBV28,.,TRBD1,TRBJ2-5,CASVDRGFQETQYF,TGTGCCAGCGTTGACAGGGGGTTCCAAGAGACCCAGTACTTC
TRBV4-1,.,.,TRBJ1-1,CASSRGETEAFF,TGCGCCAGCAGCCGGGGAGAAACTGAAGCTTTCTTT